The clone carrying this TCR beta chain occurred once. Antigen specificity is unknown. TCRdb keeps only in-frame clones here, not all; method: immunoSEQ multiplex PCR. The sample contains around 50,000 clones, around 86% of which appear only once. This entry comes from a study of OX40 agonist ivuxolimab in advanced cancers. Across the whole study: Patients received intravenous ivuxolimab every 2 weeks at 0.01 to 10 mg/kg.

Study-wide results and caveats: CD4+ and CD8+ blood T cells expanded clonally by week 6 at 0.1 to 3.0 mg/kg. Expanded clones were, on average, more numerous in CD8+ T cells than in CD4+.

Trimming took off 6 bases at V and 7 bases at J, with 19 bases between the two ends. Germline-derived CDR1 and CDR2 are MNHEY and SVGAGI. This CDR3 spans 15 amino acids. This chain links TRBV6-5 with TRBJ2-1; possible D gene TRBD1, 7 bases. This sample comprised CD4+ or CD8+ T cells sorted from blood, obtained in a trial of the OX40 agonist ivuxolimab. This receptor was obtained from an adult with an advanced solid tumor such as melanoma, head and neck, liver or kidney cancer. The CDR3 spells CASRRGQGGLNEQFF. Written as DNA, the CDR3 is TGTGCCAGCAGACGGGGCCAGGGGGGATTGAATGAGCAGTTCTTC.